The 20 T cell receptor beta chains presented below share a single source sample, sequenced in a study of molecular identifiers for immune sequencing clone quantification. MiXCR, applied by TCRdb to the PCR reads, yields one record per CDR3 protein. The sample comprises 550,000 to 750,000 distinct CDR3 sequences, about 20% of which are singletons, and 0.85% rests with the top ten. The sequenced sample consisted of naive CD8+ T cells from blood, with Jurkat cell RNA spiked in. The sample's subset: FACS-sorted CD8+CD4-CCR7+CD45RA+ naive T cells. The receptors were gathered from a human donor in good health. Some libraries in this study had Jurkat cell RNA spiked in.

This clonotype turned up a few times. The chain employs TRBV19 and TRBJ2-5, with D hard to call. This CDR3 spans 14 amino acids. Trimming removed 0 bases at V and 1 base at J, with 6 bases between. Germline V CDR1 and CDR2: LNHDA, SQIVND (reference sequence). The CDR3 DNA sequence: TGTGCCAGTAGTATAGACAGTTTCCAAGAGACCCAGTACTTC. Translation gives CASSIDSFQETQYF.

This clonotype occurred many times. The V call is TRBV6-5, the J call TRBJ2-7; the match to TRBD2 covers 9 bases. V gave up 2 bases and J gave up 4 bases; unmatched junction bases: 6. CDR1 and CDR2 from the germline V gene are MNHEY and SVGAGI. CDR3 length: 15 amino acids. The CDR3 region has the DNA TGTGCCAGCAGTTACGGGACTGGACTAGCGTACGAGCAGTACTTC. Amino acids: CASSYGTGLAYEQYF.

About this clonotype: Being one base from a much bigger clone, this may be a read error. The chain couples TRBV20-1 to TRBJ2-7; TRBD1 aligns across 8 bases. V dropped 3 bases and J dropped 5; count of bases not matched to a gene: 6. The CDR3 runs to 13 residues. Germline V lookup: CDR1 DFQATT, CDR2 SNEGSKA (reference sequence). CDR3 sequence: CSASRDRPDEQYF. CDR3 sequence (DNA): TGCAGTGCTAGCAGGGACAGGCCCGACGAGCAGTACTTC.

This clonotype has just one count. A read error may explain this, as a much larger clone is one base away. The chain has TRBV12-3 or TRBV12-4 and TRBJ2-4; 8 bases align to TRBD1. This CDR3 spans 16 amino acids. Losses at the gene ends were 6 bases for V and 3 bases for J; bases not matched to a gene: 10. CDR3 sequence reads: CASSLQGAMVKNIQYF. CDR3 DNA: TGTGCCAGCAGCCTCCAGGGGGCGATGGTCAAAAACATTCAGTACTTC.

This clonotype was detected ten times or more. CDR3 region: CASSPSWSDQPQHF. CDR3 coding DNA: TGTGCCAGCAGCCCCAGCTGGAGTGATCAGCCCCAGCATTTT. V usage is TRBV6-2 or TRBV6-3 and J usage is TRBJ1-5; D unclear. The CDR3 loop spans 14 amino acids. The germline gives CDR1 MNHEY, CDR2 SVGEGT. With 6 bases removed from V and 5 bases from J, the gap between germline ends came to 14 bases.

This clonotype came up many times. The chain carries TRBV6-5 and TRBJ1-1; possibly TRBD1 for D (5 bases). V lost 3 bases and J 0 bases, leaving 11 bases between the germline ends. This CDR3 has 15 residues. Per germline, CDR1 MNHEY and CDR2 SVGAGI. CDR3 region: CASSYGQGLNTEAFF. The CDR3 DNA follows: TGTGCCAGCAGTTATGGGCAGGGATTGAACACTGAAGCTTTCTTT.

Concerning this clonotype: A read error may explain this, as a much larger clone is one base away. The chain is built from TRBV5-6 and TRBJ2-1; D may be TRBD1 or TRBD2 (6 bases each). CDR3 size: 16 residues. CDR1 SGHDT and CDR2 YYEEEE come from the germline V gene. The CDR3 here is CASSLDGGPSYNEQSF. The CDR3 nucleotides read TGTGCCAGCAGCTTGGATGGGGGGCCGAGCTACAATGAGCAGTCCTTC.

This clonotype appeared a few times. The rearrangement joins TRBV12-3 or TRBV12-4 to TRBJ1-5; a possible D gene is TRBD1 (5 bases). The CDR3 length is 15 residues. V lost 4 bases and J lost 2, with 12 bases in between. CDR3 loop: CASSYQGYRNQPQHF. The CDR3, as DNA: TGTGCCAGCAGTTATCAGGGATATCGCAATCAGCCCCAGCATTTT.

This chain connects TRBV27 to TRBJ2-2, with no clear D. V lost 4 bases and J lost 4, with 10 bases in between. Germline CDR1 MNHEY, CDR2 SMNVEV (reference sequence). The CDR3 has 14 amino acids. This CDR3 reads CASSSALGTGELFF. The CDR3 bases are TGTGCCAGCAGTTCCGCCCTGGGCACCGGGGAGCTGTTTTTT.

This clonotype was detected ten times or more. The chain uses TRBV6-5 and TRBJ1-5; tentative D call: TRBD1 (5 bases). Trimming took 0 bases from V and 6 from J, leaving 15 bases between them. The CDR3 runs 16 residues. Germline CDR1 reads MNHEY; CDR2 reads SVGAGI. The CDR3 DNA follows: TGTGCCAGCAGTTACTCGGGGCCCCAGGGTGGTCAGCCCCAGCATTTT. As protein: CASSYSGPQGGQPQHF.

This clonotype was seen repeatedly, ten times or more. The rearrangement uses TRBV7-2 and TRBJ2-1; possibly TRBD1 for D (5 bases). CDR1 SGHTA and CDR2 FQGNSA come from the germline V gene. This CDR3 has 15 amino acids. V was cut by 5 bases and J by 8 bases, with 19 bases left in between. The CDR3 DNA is TGTGCCAGCAGCCCAGGACATCACGGCCTGGATGAGCAGTTCTTC. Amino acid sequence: CASSPGHHGLDEQFF.

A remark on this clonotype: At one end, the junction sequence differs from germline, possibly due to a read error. As DNA, the CDR3 is TGTGCCGGCAGTCCTTATAGGAGCGACCGTGGCAATCAGCCCCAGCATTTT. It yields the protein CAGSPYRSDRGNQPQHF. V usage is TRBV27 and J usage is TRBJ1-5; D not certain. The length of the CDR3 is 17 residues. Per the germline V gene, CDR1 is MNHEY and CDR2 is SMNVEV (reference sequence).

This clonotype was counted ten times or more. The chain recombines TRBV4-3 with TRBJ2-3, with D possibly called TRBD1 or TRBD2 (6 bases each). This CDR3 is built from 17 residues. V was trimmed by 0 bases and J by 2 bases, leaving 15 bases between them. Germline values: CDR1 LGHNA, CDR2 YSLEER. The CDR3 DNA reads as TGCGCCAGCAGCCAAGATACCCCGGGGGCGCCCACAGATACGCAGTATTTT. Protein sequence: CASSQDTPGAPTDTQYF.

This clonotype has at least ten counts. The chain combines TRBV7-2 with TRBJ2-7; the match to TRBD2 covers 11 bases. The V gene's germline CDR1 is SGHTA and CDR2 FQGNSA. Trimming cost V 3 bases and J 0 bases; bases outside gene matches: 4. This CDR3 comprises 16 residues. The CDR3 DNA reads TGTGCCAGCAGCTTTGGGACTAGCGGAAGCTCCTACGAGCAGTACTTC. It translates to CASSFGTSGSSYEQYF. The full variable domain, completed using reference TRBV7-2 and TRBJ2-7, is GAGVSQSPSNKVTEKGKDVELRCDPISGHTALYWYRQSLGQGLEFLIYFQGNSAPDKSGLPSDRFSAERTGGSVSTLTIQRTQQEDSAVYLCASSFGTSGSSYEQYFGPGTRLTVT.

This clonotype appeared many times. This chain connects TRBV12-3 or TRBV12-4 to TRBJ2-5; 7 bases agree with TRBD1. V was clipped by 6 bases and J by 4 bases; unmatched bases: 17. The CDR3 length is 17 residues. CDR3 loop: CASSPTGWVEVGETQYF. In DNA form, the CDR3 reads TGTGCCAGCAGCCCGACAGGGTGGGTAGAGGTCGGAGAGACCCAGTACTTC.

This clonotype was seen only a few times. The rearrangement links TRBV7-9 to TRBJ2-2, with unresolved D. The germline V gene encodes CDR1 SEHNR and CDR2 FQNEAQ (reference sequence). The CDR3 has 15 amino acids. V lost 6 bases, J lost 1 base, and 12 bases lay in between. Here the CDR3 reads CASSTPSLNTGELFF. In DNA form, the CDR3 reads TGTGCCAGCAGTACCCCCAGCCTGAACACCGGGGAGCTGTTTTTT.

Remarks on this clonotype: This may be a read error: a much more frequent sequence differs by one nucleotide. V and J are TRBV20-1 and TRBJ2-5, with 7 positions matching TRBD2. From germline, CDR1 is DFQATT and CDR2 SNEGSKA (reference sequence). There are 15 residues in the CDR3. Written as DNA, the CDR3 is TGCAGTGCTAGGCTTGCGGGGGAGGTCCAAGAGATCCAGTACTTC. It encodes CSARLAGEVQEIQYF.

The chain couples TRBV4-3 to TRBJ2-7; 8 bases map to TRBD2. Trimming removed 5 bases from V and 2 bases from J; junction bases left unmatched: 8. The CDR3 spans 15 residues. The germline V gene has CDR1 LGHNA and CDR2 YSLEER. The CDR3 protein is CASSMTSDSAYEQYF. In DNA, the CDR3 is TGCGCCAGCAGCATGACTAGCGATTCGGCCTACGAGCAGTACTTC.

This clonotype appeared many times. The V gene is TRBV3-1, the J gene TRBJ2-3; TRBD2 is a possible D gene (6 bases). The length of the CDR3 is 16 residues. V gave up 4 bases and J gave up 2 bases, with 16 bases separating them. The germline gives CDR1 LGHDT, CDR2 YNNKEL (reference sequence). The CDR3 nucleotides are TGTGCCAGCAGCCCGTACCGGGACTGGACCACAGATACGCAGTATTTT. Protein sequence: CASSPYRDWTTDTQYF.

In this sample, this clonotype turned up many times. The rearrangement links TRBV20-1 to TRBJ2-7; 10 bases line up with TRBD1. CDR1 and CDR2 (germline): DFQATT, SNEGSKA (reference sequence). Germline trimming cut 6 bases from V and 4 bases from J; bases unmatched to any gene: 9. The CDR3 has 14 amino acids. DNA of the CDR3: TGCAGTGCCACCTCCCGGACAGGGGGTTACGAGCAGTACTTC. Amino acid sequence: CSATSRTGGYEQYF.